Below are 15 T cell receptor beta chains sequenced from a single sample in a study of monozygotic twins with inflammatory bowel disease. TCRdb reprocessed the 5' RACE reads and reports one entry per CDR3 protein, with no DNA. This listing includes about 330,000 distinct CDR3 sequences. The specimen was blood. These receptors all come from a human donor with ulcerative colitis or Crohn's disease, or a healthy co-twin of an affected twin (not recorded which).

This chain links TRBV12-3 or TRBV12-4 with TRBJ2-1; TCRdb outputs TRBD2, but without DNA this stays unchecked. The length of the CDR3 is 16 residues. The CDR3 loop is CASSLTPAGEYNEQFF.

CDR3 in amino acids: CASTTSGEGTEAFF. The chain recombines TRBV12-3 or TRBV12-4 with TRBJ1-1. This CDR3 comprises 14 residues.

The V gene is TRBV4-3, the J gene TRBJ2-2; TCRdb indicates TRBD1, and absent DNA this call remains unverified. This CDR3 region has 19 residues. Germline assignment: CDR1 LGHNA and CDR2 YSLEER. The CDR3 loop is CASSQGFPGQGPLGGELFF.

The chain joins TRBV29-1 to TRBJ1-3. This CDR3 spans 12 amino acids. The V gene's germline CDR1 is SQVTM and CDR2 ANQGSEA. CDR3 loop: CSGVSSGNTIYF.

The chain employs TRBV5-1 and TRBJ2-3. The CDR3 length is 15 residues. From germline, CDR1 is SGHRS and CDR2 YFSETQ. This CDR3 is CASSLERRATDTQYF.

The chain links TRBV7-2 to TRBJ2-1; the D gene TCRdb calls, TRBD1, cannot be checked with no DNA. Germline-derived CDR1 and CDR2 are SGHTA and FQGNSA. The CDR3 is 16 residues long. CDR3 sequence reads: CASSLDAGPGYNEQFF.

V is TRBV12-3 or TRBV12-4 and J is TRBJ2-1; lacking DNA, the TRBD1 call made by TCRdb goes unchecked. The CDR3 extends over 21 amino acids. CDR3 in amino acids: CASSLKTGQVLLGHAHNEQFF.

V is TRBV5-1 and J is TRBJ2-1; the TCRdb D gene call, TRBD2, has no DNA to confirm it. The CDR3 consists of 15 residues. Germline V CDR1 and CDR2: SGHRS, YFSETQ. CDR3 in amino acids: CASSLGAAGLSEQFF.

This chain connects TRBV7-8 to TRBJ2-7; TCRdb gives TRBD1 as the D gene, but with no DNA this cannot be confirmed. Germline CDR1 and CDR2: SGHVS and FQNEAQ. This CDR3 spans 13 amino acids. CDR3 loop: CASSLAPGNEQYF.

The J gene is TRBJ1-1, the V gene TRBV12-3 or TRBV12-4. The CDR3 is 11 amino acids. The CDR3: CASSYLGEAFF.

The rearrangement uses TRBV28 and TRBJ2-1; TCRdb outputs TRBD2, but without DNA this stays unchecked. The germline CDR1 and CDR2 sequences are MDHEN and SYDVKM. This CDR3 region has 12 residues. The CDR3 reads CATSLRGPTSIF.

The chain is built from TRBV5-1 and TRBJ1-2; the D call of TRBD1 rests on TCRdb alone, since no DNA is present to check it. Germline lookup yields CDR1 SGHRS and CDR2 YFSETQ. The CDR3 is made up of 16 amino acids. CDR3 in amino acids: CASSLGQGLFHYGYTF.

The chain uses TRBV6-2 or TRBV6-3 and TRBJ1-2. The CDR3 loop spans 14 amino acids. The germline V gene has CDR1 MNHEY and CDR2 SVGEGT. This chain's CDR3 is CASSTQGRSYGYTF.

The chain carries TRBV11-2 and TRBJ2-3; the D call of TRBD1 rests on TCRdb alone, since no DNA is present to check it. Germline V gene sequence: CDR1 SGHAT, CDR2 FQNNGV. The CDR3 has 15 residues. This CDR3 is CASSPGTGTTDTQYF.

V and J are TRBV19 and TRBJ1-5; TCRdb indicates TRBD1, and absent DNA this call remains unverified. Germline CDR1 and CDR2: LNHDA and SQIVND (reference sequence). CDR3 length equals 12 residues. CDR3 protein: CASSTGVQPQHF.